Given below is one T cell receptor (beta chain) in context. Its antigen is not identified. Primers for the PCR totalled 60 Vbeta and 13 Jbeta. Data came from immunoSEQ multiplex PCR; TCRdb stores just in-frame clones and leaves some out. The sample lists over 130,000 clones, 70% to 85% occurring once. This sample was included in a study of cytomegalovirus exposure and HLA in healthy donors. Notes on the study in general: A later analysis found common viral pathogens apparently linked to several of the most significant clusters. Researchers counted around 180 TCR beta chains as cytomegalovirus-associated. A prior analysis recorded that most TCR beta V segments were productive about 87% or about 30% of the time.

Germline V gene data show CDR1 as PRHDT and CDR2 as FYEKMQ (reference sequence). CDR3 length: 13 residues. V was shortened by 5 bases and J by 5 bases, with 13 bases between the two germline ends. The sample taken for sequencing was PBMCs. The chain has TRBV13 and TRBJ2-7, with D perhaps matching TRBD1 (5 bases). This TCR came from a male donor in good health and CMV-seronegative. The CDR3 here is CASSPQGPNEQYF. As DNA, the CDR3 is TGTGCCAGCAGCCCTCAGGGCCCCAACGAGCAGTACTTC. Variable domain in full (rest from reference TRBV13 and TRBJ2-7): AAGVIQSPRHLIKEKRETATLKCYPIPRHDTVYWYQQGPGQDPQFLISFYEKMQSDKGSIPDRFSAQQFSDYHSELNMSSLELGDSALYFCASSPQGPNEQYFGPGTRLTVT.